The present T cell receptor beta chain was sequenced within a study of regulatory T cells in long-lasting Graves disease. Germline CDR1 reads MNHNS; CDR2 reads SASEGT. The CDR3 totals 16 residues. Trimming cost V 1 base and J 4 bases, with 13 bases left between them. The time point is: persistent/refractory GD, antithyroid drugs over 5 years with positive TRAb. Extracted RNA from PBMCs served as the source of the TCR library. American Thyroid Association guidelines served as the basis for diagnosing Graves' disease. To make TCR beta libraries, researchers used iRepertoire HTBI primers and Arm-PCR of CDR3 regions. MiXCR, applied by TCRdb to the multiplex PCR reads, yields one record per CDR3 protein. The table shows some 330,000 distinct CDR3 sequences, with approximately 25% occurring only once. Study-level results: Persistent disease favored TRBV28, TRBJ1-2 and TRBJ2-5.

As to this clonotype: Its specificity is not known.

The genes are TRBV6-1 and TRBJ1-4, with a possible D match to TRBD1 (6 bases). This sequence originates from a woman aged 40 to 55 with Graves disease. The source was peripheral blood mononuclear cells (PBMCs), collected when the disease was refractory, from a patient treated with antithyroid drugs. The CDR3 loop reads CASSEGVGTNNEKLFF. Written as DNA, the CDR3 is TGTGCCAGCAGTGAAGGGGTCGGGACAAATAATGAAAAACTGTTTTTT.